The rows below give T cell receptor beta chains drawn from one sample of a study of blood T cell repertoires in COVID-19. Profiled with immunoSEQ multiplex PCR; TCRdb holds only in-frame clones, not every one. In the table there are 150,000 to 200,000 clones, about 83% of which are singletons. The sample consisted of peripheral blood. These receptors were taken from a woman older than 75 with COVID-19, enrolled during active disease. Each CDR3 is given without its conserved first and last residue.

TRBV30,AWRYRSPMNTEAF
TRBV12-3/TRBV12-4,ASSLVREGGYT
TRBV19,ASTLDREAIEQY
TRBV27,ATQNSYYEQY
TRBV5-8,ASSFAGQETQY
TRBV19,ASSIAQNTEAF
TRBV7-2,ASSLSGGTEAF
TRBV7-2,ASSLDGVLETQY
TRBV7-8,ASSFVAGGLSTDTQY
TRBV11-2,ASSLRGQEGLSGNTIY